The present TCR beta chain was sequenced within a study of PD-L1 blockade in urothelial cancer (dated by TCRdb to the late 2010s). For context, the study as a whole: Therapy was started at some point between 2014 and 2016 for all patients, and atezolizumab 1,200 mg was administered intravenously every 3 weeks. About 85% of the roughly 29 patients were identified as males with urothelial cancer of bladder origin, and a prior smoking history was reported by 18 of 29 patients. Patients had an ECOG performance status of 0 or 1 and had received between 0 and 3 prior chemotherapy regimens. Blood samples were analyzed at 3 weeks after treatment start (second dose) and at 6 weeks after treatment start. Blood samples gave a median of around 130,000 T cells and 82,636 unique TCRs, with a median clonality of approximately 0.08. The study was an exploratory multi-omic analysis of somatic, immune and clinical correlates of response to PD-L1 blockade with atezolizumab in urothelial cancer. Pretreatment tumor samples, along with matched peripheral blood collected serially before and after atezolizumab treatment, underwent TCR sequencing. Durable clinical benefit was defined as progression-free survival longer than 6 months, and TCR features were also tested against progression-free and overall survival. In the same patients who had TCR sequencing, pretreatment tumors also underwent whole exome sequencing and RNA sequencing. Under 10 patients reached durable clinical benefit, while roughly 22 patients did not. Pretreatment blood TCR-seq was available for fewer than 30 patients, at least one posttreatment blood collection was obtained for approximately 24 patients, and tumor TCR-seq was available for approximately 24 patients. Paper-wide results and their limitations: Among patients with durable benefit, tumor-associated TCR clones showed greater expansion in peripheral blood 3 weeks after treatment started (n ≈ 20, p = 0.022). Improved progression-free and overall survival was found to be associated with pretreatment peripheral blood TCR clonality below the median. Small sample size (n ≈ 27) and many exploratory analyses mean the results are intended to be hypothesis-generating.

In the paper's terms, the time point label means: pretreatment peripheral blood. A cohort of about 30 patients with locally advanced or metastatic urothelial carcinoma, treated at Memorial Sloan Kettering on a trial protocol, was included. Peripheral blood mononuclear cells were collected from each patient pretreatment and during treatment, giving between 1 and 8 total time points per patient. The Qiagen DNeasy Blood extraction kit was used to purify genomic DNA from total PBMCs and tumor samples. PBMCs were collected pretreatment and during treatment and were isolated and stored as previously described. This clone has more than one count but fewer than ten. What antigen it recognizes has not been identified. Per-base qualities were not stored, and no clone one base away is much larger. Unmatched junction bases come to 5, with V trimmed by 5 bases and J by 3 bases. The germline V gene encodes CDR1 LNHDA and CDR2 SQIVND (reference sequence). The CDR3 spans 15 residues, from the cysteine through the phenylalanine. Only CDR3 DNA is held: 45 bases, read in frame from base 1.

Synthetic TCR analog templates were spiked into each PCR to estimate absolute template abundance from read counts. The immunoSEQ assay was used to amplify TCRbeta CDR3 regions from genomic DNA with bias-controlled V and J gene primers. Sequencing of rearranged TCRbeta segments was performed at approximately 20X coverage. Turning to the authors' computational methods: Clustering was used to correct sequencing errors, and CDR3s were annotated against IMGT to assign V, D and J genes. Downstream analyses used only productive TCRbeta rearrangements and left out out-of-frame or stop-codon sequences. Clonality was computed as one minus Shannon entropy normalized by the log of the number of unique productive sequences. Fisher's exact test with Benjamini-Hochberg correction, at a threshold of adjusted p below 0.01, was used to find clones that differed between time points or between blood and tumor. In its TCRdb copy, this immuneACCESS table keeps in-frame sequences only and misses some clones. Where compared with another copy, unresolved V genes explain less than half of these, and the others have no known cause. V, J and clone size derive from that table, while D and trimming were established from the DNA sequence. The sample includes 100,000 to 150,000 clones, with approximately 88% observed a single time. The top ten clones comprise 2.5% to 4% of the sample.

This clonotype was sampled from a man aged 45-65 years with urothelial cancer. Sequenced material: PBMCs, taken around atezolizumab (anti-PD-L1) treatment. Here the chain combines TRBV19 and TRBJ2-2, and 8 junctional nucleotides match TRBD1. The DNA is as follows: TGTGCCAGTAGTTCGGACAGGGAGGACACCGGGGAGCTGTTTTTT. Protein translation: CASSSDREDTGELFF.